This T cell receptor (beta chain) stems from a study of T cell responses to AZD1222 COVID-19 vaccine. Trimming took 2 bases from V and 6 from J, leaving 8 bases between them. Germline-derived CDR1 and CDR2 are SEHNR and FQNEAQ (reference sequence). The CDR3 length is 13 residues. The assay was immunoSEQ multiplex PCR, and TCRdb's table has in-frame clones only and misses some. Of 150,000 to 190,000 clones listed, over 70% were seen once; the top ten hold roughly 10%. Study-wide results and limits: Most donors were white British, females outnumbered males, and clonal diversity was possibly underestimated.

This clone was detected only once. What it recognizes is unknown. Researchers grouped second doses given at about 4 or about 12 weeks into one pool. The V gene is TRBV7-9, the J gene TRBJ2-1; D is possibly TRBD2 (5 bases). The TCR sequence derives from an adult who received the AZD1222 COVID-19 vaccine. The specimen was peripheral blood, collected 28 days after the second AZD1222 dose. DNA for the CDR3: TGTGCCAGCAGCTTATCACGGGGCAATGAGCAGTTCTTC. It is translated as CASSLSRGNEQFF.